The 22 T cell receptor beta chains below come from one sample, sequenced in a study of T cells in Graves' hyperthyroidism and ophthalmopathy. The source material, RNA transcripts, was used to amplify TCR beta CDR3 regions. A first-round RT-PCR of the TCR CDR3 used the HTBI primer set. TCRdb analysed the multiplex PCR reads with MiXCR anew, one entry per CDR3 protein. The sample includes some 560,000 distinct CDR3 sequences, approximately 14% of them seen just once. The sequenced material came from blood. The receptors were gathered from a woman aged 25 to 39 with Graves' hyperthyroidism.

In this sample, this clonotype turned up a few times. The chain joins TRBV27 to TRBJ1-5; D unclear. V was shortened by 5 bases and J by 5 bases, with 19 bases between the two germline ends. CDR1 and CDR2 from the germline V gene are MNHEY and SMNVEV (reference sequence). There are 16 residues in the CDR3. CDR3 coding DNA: TGTGCCAGCAGTCCCTTTATGAGGGTGGGGTATCAGCCCCAGCATTTT. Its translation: CASSPFMRVGYQPQHF.

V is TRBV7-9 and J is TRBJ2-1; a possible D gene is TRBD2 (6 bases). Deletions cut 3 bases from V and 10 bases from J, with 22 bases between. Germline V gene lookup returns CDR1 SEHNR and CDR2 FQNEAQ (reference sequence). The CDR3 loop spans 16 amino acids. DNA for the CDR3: TGTGCCAGCAGCTTTTTAGGCGGGGAAACTCCTCTGGAGCAGTTCTTC. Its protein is CASSFLGGETPLEQFF. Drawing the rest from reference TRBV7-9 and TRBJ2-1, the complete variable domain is DTGVSQNPRHKITKRGQNVTFRCDPISEHNRLYWYRQTLGQGPEFLTYFQNEAQLEKSRLLSDRFSAERPKGSFSTLEIQRTEQGDSAMYLCASSFLGGETPLEQFFGPGTRLTVL.

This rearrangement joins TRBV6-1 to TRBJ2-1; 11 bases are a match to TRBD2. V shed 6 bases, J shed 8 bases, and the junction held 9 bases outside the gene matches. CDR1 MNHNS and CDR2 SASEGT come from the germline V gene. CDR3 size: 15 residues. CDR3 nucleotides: TGTGCCAGCAGCTTTAGCGGGAGGGCCGGCGATGAGCAGTTCTTC. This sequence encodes CASSFSGRAGDEQFF.

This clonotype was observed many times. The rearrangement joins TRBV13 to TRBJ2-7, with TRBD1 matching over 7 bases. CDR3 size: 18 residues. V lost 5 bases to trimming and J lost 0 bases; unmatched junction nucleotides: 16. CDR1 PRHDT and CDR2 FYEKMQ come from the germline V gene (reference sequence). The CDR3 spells CASSPLSGWTGLSYEQYF. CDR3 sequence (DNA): TGTGCCAGCAGCCCATTAAGTGGATGGACAGGACTCTCCTACGAGCAGTACTTC.

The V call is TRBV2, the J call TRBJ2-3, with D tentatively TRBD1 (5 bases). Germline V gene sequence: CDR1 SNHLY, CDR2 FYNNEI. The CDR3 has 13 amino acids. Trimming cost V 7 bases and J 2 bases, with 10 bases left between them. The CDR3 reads CASTGSLTDTQYF. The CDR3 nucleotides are TGTGCCAGCACAGGGTCCCTCACAGATACGCAGTATTTT.

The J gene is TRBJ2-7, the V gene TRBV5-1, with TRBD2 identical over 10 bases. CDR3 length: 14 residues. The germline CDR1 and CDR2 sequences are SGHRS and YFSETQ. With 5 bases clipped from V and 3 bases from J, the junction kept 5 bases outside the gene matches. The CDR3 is CASRNLAGDYEQYF. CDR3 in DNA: TGCGCCAGCAGAAATCTAGCGGGAGACTACGAGCAGTACTTC.

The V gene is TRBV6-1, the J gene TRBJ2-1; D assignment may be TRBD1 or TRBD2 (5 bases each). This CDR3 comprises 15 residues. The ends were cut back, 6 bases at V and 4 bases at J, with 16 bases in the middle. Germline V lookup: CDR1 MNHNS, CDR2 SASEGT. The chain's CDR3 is CASSPGRDEYNEQFF. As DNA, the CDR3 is TGTGCCAGCAGCCCGGGACGGGATGAATACAATGAGCAGTTCTTC.

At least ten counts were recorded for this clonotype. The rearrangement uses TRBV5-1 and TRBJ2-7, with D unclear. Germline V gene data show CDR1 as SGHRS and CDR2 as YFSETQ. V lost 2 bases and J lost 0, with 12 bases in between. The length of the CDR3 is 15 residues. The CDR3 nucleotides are TGCGCCAGCAGCTTTTGGGGAAGGAGCTCCTACGAGCAGTACTTC. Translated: CASSFWGRSSYEQYF.

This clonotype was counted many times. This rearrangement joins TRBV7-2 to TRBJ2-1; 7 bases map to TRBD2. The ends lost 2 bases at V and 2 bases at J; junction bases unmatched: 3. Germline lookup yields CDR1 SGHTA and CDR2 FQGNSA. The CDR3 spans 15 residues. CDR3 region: CASSLRRETYNEQFF. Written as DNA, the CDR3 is TGTGCCAGCAGCTTACGGCGGGAGACCTACAATGAGCAGTTCTTC.

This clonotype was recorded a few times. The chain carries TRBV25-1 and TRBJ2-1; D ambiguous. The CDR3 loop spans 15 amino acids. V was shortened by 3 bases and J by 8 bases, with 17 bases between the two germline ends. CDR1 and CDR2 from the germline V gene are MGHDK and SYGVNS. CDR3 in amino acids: CASSDLGGTGDEQFF. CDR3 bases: TGTGCCAGCAGTGACCTTGGCGGAACGGGTGATGAGCAGTTCTTC.

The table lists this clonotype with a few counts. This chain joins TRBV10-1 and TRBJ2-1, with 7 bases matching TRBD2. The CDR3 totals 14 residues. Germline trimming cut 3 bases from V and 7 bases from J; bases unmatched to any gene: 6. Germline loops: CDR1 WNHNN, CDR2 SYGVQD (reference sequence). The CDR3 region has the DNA TGCGCCAGCAGTGATTCGGGAGGCAGGAATGAGCAGTTCTTC. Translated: CASSDSGGRNEQFF.

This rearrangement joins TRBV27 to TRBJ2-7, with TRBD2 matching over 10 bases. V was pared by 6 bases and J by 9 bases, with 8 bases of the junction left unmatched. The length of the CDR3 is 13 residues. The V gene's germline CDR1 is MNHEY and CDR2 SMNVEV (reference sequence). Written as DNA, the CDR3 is TGTGCCAGCAGGCAGATAGCGGGAGGCGTGCAGTACTTC. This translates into CASRQIAGGVQYF.

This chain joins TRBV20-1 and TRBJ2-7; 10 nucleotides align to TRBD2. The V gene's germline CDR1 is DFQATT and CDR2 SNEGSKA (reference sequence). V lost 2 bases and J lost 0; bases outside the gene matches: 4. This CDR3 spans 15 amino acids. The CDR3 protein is CSARSGTSDSYEQYF. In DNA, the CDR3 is TGCAGTGCTAGATCCGGGACTAGCGACTCCTACGAGCAGTACTTC.

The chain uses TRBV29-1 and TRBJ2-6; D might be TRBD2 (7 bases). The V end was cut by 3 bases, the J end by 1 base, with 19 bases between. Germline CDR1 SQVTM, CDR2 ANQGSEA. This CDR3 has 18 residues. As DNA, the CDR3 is TGCAGCGTTGAGGTATCGGGGGGCACTACGTCTGGGGCCAACGTCCTGACTTTC. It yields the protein CSVEVSGGTTSGANVLTF.

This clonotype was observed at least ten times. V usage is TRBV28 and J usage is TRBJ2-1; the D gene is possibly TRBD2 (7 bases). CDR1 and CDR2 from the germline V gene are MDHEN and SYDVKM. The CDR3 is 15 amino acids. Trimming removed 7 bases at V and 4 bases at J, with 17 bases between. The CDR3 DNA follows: TGTGCCAGCACCCCCAGCGGGACACCTTACAATGAGCAGTTCTTC. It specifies CASTPSGTPYNEQFF.

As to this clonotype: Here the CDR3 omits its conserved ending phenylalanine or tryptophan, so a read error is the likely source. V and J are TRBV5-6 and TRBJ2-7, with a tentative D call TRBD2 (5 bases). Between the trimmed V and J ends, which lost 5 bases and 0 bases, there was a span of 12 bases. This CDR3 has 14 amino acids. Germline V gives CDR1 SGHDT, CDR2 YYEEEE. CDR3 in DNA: TGTGCCAGCAGTTACCGACTAACCTCCTACGAGCAGTACCTC. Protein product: CASSYRLTSYEQYL.

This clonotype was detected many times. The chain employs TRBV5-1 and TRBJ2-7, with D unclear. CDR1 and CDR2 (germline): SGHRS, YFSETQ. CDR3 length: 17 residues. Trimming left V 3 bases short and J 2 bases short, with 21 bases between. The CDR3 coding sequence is TGCGCCAGCAGCTGGAGTGGGGTGGGTCAACTCGCCTACGAGCAGTACTTC. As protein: CASSWSGVGQLAYEQYF. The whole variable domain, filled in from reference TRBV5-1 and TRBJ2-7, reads KAGVTQTPRYLIKTRGQQVTLSCSPISGHRSVSWYQQTPGQGLQFLFEYFSETQRNKGNFPGRFSGRQFSNSRSEMNVSTLELGDSALYLCASSWSGVGQLAYEQYFGPGTRLTVT.

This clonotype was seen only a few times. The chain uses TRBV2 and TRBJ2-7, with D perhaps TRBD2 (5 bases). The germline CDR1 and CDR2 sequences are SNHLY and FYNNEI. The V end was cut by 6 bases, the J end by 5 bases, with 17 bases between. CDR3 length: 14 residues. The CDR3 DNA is TGTGCCAGCAGCGGGTCCCACGAGGGTAACGAGCAGTACTTC. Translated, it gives CASSGSHEGNEQYF.

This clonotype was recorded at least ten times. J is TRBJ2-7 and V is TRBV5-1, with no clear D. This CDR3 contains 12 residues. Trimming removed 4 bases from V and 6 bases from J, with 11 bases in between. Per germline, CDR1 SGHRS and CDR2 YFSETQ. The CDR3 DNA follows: TGCGCCAGCAGCCCGGGCGGCGGCGAGCAGTACTTC. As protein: CASSPGGGEQYF.

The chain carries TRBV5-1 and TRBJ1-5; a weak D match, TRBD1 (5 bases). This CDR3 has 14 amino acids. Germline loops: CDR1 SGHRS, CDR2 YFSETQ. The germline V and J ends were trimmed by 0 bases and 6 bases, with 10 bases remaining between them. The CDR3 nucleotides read TGCGCCAGCAGCTTGGCCGGGGGAGCTCAGCCCCAGCATTTT. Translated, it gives CASSLAGGAQPQHF. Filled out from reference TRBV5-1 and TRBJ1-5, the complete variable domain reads KAGVTQTPRYLIKTRGQQVTLSCSPISGHRSVSWYQQTPGQGLQFLFEYFSETQRNKGNFPGRFSGRQFSNSRSEMNVSTLELGDSALYLCASSLAGGAQPQHFGDGTRLSIL.

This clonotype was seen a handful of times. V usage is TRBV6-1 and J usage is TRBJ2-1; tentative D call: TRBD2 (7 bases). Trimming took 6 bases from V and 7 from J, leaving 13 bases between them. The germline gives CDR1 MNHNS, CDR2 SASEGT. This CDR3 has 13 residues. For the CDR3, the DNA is TGTGCCAGCAGACCGAGGGGGGGGAATGAGCAGTTCTTC. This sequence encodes CASRPRGGNEQFF.

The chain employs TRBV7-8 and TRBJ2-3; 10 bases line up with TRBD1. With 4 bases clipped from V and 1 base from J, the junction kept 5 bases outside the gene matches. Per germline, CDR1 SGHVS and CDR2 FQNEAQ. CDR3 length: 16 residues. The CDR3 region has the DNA TGTGCCAGCAGCTCCGGGACAGGGGAAGGCACAGATACGCAGTATTTT. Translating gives CASSSGTGEGTDTQYF.